This T cell receptor (beta chain) emerged from a study of T cells in Graves' hyperthyroidism and ophthalmopathy. The CDR3 regions of TCR beta were amplified from RNA transcripts. The TCR CDR3 was amplified in a first-round RT-PCR using the HTBI primer set. One entry per CDR3 protein, called by TCRdb with MiXCR from the multiplex PCR reads. The top ten clones hold 5.3% of a sample with about 420,000 distinct CDR3 sequences, roughly 13% of them seen once. This clonotype was counted a few times. Since the CDR3 does not end with the conserved phenylalanine or tryptophan, this likely comes from a read error. V lost 5 bases and J 4 bases, leaving 20 bases between the germline ends. The CDR3 is 16 amino acids. CDR1 LNHDA and CDR2 SQIVND come from the germline V gene (reference sequence). Across 18 months, stable Graves' hyperthyroidism was marked by no progression to ophthalmopathy. Patients aged 18 to 65 with hyperthyroidism were newly diagnosed, with duration under 2 months. Uncontrolled infection, other autoimmune disease, pregnancy or lactation barred patients from enrollment. Based on clinical symptoms, serum thyroxine and TRAb, thyroid ultrasound and orbital computed tomography, diagnoses were reached.

The clonotype originates from a woman under 30 with Graves' hyperthyroidism. Material: blood. The V gene is TRBV19, the J gene TRBJ1-1, with D maybe TRBD1 (5 bases). In DNA, the CDR3 is TGTGCCAGTAGTTCACGAGGTGCCAGGGAAGGCACTGAAGCTTTCCTT. Protein sequence: CASSSRGAREGTEAFL.